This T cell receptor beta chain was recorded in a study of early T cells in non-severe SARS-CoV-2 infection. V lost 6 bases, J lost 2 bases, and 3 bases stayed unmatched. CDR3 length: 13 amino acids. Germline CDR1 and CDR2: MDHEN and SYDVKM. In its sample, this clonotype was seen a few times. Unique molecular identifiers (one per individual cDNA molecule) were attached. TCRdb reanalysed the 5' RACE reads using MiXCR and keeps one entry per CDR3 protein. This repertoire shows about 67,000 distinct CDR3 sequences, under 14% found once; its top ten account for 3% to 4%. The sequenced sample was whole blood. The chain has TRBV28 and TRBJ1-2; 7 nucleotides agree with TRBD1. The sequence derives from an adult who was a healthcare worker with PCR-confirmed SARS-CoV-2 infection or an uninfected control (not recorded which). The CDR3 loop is CASSETGNYGYTF. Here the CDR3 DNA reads TGTGCCAGCAGCGAGACAGGGAACTATGGCTACACCTTC.